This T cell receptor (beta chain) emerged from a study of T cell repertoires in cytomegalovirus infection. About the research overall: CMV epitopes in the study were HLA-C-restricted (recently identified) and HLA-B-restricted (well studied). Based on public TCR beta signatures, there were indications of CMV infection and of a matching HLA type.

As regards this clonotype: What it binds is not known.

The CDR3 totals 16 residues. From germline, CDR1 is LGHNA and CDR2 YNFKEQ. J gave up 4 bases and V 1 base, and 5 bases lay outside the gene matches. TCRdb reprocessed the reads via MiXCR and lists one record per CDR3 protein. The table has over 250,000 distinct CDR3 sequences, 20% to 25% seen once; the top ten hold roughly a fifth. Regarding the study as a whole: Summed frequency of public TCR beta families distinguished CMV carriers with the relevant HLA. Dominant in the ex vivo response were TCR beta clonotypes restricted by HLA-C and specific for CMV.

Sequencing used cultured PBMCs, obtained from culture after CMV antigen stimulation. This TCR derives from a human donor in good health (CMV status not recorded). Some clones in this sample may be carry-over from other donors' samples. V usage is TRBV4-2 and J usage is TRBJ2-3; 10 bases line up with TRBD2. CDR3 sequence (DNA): TGTGCCAGCAGCCAAGGCGGAGCGGGAGGGCCAGATACGCAGTATTTT. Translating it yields CASSQGGAGGPDTQYF.